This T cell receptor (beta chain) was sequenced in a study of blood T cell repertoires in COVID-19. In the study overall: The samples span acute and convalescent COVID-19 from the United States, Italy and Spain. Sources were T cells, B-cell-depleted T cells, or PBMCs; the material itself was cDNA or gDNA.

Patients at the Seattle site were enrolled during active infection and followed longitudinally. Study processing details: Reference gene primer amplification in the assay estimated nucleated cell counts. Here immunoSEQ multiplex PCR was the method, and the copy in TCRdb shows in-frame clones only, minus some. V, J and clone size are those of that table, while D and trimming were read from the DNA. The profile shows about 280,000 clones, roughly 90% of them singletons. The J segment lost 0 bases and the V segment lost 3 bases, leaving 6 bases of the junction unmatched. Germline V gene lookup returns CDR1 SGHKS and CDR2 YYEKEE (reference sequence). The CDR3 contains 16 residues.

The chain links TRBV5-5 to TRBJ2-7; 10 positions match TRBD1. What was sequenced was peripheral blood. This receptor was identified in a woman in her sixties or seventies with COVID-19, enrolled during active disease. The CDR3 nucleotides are TGTGCCAGCAGCTCCCGGGGACAGGGGCCCTCCTACGAGCAGTACTTC. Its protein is CASSSRGQGPSYEQYF.